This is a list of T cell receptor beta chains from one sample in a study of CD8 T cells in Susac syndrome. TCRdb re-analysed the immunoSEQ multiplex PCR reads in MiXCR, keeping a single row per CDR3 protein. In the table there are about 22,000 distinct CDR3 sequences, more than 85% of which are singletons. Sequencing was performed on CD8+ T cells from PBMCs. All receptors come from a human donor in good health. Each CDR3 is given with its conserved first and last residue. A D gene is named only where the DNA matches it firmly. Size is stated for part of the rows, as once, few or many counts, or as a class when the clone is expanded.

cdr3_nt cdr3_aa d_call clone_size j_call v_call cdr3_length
TGCGCCAGCAGCCAAGACAGGGGAAACCTAAACTATGGCTACACCTTC CASSQDRGNLNYGYTF . . TRBJ1-2 TRBV4-3 16
TGTGCCAGCAGCCTAGCGGGGGGAACCGGGGAGCTGTTTTTT CASSLAGGTGELFF TRBD2 . TRBJ2-2 TRBV6-6 14
TGCAGTGCTAGAGAAGCCCTGGGCCCCGGGTCCTACAATGAGCAGTTCTTC CSAREALGPGSYNEQFF . . TRBJ2-1 TRBV20-1 17
TGTGCCACCTCCAACGGACAGTCAAACTCCGAGCAGTACTTC CATSNGQSNSEQYF . few TRBJ2-7 TRBV7-9 14
TGTGCCAGCAGTCCTCCTAGCGGGGGGGCTTGGAATGAGCAGTTCTTC CASSPPSGGAWNEQFF TRBD2 . TRBJ2-1 TRBV6-2/TRBV6-3 16
TGCAGCGTTGACCGCGGGACGGGAAACACTGAAGCTTTCTTT CSVDRGTGNTEAFF . . TRBJ1-1 TRBV29-1 14
TGTGCCAGCAGTTTATTTATAGGAGGGGATGGCTACACCTTC CASSLFIGGDGYTF . once TRBJ1-2 TRBV27 14
TGTGCCAGCAGCTCCCCGAACGAGGCTAGCGGGGGCCCCATCGGGGAGCTGTTTTTT CASSSPNEASGGPIGELFF TRBD2 . TRBJ2-2 TRBV7-2 19
TGCGCCAGCAGCCAAGGCTACTCCTACGAGCAGTACTTC CASSQGYSYEQYF . . TRBJ2-7 TRBV4-3 13
TGTGCCAGCAGCCAACCGGGGCGTTACACCGGGGAGCTGTTTTTT CASSQPGRYTGELFF . . TRBJ2-2 TRBV3-1 15
TGTGCCAGCAGCCAGGGACAGGGGGCGCGGGCTTACTATGGCTACACCTTC CASSQGQGARAYYGYTF TRBD1 . TRBJ1-2 TRBV9 17
TGCAGCGTTGAAGAGAGGGGGAAGTTCTCCTACAATGAGCAGTTCTTC CSVEERGKFSYNEQFF . once TRBJ2-1 TRBV29-1 16
TGTGCCAGCAGACCGGGACAGGGTGGTCTCCTTTATGGCTACACCTTC CASRPGQGGLLYGYTF TRBD1 . TRBJ1-2 TRBV9 16
TGTGCCAGCAGCCAAGAGGGGGACACGAACACCGGGGAGCTGTTTTTT CASSQEGDTNTGELFF . once TRBJ2-2 TRBV3-1 16
TGTGCCAGCAGCCCGGGATTCAATCAGCCCCAGCATTTT CASSPGFNQPQHF . . TRBJ1-5 TRBV12-3/TRBV12-4 13
TGCGCCAGCAGCTTGGGCCCCGCCGGGACCTACGAGCAGTACTTC CASSLGPAGTYEQYF . . TRBJ2-7 TRBV5-1 15
TGTGCCAGCAGTGACACTCAGGGGCTCGGCGGGGAGCTGTTTTTT CASSDTQGLGGELFF . . TRBJ2-2 TRBV6-4 15
TGTGCCGCAACCCTGCAGGGTGCCCCCTACAATGAGCAGTTCTTC CAATLQGAPYNEQFF . few TRBJ2-1 TRBV7-9 15
TGCGCCAGCAGCCAGGTTATAGCGGGGGGCACAGATACGCAGTATTTT CASSQVIAGGTDTQYF TRBD2 . TRBJ2-3 TRBV4-1 16
TGTGCCAGCAGTTCCGCACAGGCCTCCTACGAGCAGTACTTC CASSSAQASYEQYF . . TRBJ2-7 TRBV27 14
TGTGCCAGCAGCGTAGAACCTGGAAACACCATATATTTT CASSVEPGNTIYF . . TRBJ1-3 TRBV9 13
TGTGCCAGCTACTATAGGAACACTGAAGCTTTCTTT CASYYRNTEAFF . once TRBJ1-1 TRBV2 12
TGTGCCAGCAGTTACTCGACTAGCGGGGGGGCGAACACCGGGGAGCTGTTTTTT CASSYSTSGGANTGELFF TRBD2 . TRBJ2-2 TRBV6-2/TRBV6-3 18
TGCAGTGCTAGAGGGATGATAGCGGGGGGGAAATGGAATGAGCAGTTCTTC CSARGMIAGGKWNEQFF TRBD2 . TRBJ2-1 TRBV20-1 17
TGTGCCAGCAGCTCAGCGGGGGGGCCAAGCTACGAGCAGTACTTC CASSSAGGPSYEQYF TRBD2 . TRBJ2-7 TRBV7-2 15
TGTGCCAGCAGTTTCCGACAGGGGTTAGTGGAGACCCAGTACTTC CASSFRQGLVETQYF TRBD1 . TRBJ2-5 TRBV12-3/TRBV12-4 15
TGTGCCAGCAATTGGGGGTCCTCCTACGAGCAGTACTTC CASNWGSSYEQYF . . TRBJ2-7 TRBV6-2/TRBV6-3 13
TGCAGTGCTAGAGAGAGGTCGTGGGGCAATCAGCCCCAGCATTTT CSARERSWGNQPQHF . . TRBJ1-5 TRBV20-1 15
TGCGCCAGCAGCTCCGGGGGGTCTAACTGGGGGCAGTTCTTC CASSSGGSNWGQFF TRBD2 . TRBJ2-1 TRBV5-1 14